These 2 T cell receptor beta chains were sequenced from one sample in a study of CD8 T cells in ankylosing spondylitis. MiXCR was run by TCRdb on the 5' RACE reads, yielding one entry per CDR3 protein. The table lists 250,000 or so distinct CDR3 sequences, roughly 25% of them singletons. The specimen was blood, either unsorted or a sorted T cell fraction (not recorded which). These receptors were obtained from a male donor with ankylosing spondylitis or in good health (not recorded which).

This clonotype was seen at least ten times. The CDR3 DNA reads TGCAGTGCCCAGAGGCTCACAGATACGCAGTATTTT. Its protein is CSAQRLTDTQYF. V is TRBV20-1 and J is TRBJ2-3; no definite D call. V lost 6 bases to trimming and J lost 2 bases, with 9 bases between them. Germline V gene lookup returns CDR1 DFQATT and CDR2 SNEGSKA (reference sequence). This CDR3 spans 12 amino acids.

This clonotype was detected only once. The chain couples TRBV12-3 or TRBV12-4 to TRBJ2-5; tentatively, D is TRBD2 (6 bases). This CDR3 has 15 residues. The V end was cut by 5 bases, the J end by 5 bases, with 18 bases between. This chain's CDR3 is CASSMLRGQTETQYF. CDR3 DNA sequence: TGTGCCAGCAGTATGTTGCGGGGCCAGACGGAGACCCAGTACTTC.